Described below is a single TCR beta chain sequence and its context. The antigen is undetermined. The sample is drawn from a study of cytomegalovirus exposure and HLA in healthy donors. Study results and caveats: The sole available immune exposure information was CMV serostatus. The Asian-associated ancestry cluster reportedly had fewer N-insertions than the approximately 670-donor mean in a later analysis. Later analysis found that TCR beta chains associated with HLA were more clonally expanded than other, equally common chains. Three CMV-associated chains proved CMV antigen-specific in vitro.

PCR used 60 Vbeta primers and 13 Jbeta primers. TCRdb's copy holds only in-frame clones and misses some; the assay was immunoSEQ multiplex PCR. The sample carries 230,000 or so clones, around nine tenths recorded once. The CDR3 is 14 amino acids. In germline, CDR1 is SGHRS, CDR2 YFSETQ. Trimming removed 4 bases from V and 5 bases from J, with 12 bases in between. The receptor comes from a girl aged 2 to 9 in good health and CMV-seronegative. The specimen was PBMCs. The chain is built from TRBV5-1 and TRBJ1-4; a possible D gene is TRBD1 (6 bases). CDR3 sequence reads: CASSRTALNEKLFF. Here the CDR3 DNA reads TGCGCCAGCAGCAGGACAGCATTAAATGAAAAACTGTTTTTT.